The 4 T cell receptor beta chains listed next were all sequenced from one sample in a study of graft-versus-host responses after intestinal transplantation. Their antigens are not known. The method was immunoSEQ multiplex PCR; TCRdb's version includes in-frame clones alone and lacks a portion of them. Of approximately 97,000 clones in the sample, around 93% are singletons; the top ten hold roughly 0.069%. This sample comprised unstimulated CD8+ T cells sorted from spleen or lymph node cells, obtained before transplant. These receptors all stem from a human donor who was the organ donor for an intestinal transplant.

The gene calls are TRBV6-1 and TRBJ2-7, with D possibly TRBD2 on 6 matching bases. Trimming took off 1 base at V and 2 bases at J, with 9 bases between the two ends. Germline V gene sequence: CDR1 MNHNS, CDR2 SASEGT. The CDR3 sequence is 14 residues long. The CDR3 region is CASSEGREAYEQYF. Written as DNA, the CDR3 is TGTGCCAGCAGTGAAGGCAGGGAGGCCTACGAGCAGTACTTC.

J is TRBJ2-5 and V is TRBV21-1; TRBD2 is the table's D call, not checked against the DNA. TRBV21-1 is described as a pseudogene. The CDR3 consists of 16 residues. The CDR3 coding sequence is TGTGCCAGCAGCAAGGAGCGGGGGGGCCGGCAAGAGACCCAGTACTTC. It codes for CASSKERGGRQETQYF.

The J gene is TRBJ2-1, the V gene TRBV7-9; 7 bases align to TRBD2. The V and J ends lost 5 bases and 5 bases, in that order; junction bases with no gene match: 12. Germline CDR1 reads SEHNR; CDR2 reads FQNEAQ (reference sequence). The CDR3 has 16 residues. The CDR3 loop reads CASSGLLAVFDNEQFF. CDR3 bases: TGTGCCAGCAGCGGACTGCTAGCGGTGTTTGACAATGAGCAGTTCTTC.

This clone has only one observation. The rearrangement uses TRBV13 and TRBJ2-3; 13 nucleotides agree with TRBD2. Germline V gene data show CDR1 as PRHDT and CDR2 as FYEKMQ (reference sequence). Trimming cost V 2 bases and J 0 bases; bases outside gene matches: 11. This CDR3 comprises 20 residues. The CDR3 reads CASSLLQGLAGSGSTDTQYF. The CDR3, as DNA: TGTGCCAGCAGCTTATTGCAGGGACTAGCGGGGTCGGGGAGCACAGATACGCAGTATTTT.